Listed here are 30 T cell receptor beta chains from one sample, sequenced in a study of blood T cell repertoires in COVID-19. Profiled with immunoSEQ multiplex PCR; TCRdb holds only in-frame clones, not every one. The table records some 200,000 clones, approximately 90% of them present only once. Sequences were obtained from peripheral blood. These receptor sequences come from a woman aged 18 to 35 who had recovered from COVID-19.

V and J are TRBV24-1 and TRBJ2-1; 10 bases agree with TRBD1. With V trimmed by 3 bases and J by 4 bases, 5 bases remained unmatched. Germline lookup yields CDR1 KGHDR and CDR2 SFDVKD. The CDR3 has 16 residues. The CDR3 DNA is TGTGCCACCAGTGATCACGGACAGGGGGAGTACAATGAGCAGTTCTTC. Translation gives CATSDHGQGEYNEQFF.

The chain uses TRBV5-1 and TRBJ2-7; perhaps TRBD2 as D (5 bases). The CDR3 has 14 residues. CDR1 SGHRS and CDR2 YFSETQ come from the germline V gene. V shed 4 bases and J shed 4 bases, with 15 bases lying between them. DNA for the CDR3: TGCGCCAGCAGCCCCGGAGGCGGGCCATACGAGCAGTACTTC. As protein: CASSPGGGPYEQYF.

The chain employs TRBV7-9 and TRBJ2-4; D is unclear. CDR3 size: 14 residues. Germline-derived CDR1 and CDR2 are SEHNR and FQNEAQ (reference sequence). The V gene lost 2 bases and the J gene lost 1 base, with 6 bases spanning the gap. Here the CDR3 DNA reads TGTGCCAGCAGCTTAAGCAGGGCCAAAAACATTCAGTACTTC. Residues: CASSLSRAKNIQYF.

The V gene is TRBV5-4, the J gene TRBJ1-2, with D possibly matching TRBD1 (5 bases). The CDR3 runs 13 residues. With 2 bases removed from V and 4 bases from J, the gap between germline ends came to 9 bases. The germline CDR1 and CDR2 sequences are SGHNT and YYREEE (reference sequence). CDR3 loop: CASSLGQIYGYTF. For the CDR3, the DNA is TGTGCCAGCAGCTTAGGACAAATCTATGGCTACACCTTC.

The genes are TRBV7-9 and TRBJ1-1, with TRBD1 as a possible D gene (6 bases). The CDR3 sequence is 13 residues long. The V end was cut by 4 bases, the J end by 0 bases, with 6 bases between. The germline gives CDR1 SEHNR, CDR2 FQNEAQ (reference sequence). The CDR3 reads CASSWTVNTEAFF. In DNA, the CDR3 is TGTGCCAGCAGCTGGACAGTGAACACTGAAGCTTTCTTT. The full variable domain, its missing parts supplied by reference TRBV7-9 and TRBJ1-1, is DTGVSQNPRHKITKRGQNVTFRCDPISEHNRLYWYRQTLGQGPEFLTYFQNEAQLEKSRLLSDRFSAERPKGSFSTLEIQRTEQGDSAMYLCASSWTVNTEAFFGQGTRLTVV.

The chain is built from TRBV13 and TRBJ1-1; possible D gene TRBD1, 6 bases. This CDR3 has 19 residues. Trimming cost V 5 bases and J 5 bases, with 30 bases left between them. The germline V gene encodes CDR1 PRHDT and CDR2 FYEKMQ (reference sequence). The CDR3 DNA is TGTGCCAGCAGCCAGATCCGAGGGGTCCAGACAGGCAGGAGGACTGAAGCTTTCTTT. Translated, it gives CASSQIRGVQTGRRTEAFF.

The CDR3 is CASSEVSLAAGVDTQYF. DNA for the CDR3: TGTGCCAGCAGTGAAGTCTCACTAGCGGCCGGGGTGGATACGCAGTATTTT. V gene TRBV6-1 combines with J gene TRBJ2-3; 8 bases are a match to TRBD2. Losses at the gene ends were 1 base for V and 6 bases for J; bases not matched to a gene: 12. The CDR3 runs to 17 residues. Germline CDR1 MNHNS, CDR2 SASEGT.

The J gene is TRBJ2-3, the V gene TRBV9; TRBD1 agrees at 10 bases. V lost 3 bases, J lost 5 bases, and 6 bases stayed unmatched. Germline CDR1 reads SGDLS; CDR2 reads YYNGEE. The CDR3 runs to 15 residues. The CDR3 spells CASSEGDRGEDTQYF. In DNA, the CDR3 is TGTGCCAGCAGCGAGGGGGACAGGGGCGAAGATACGCAGTATTTT.

This chain connects TRBV29-1 to TRBJ1-2; no clear D gene. The CDR3 length is 13 residues. V shed 1 base and J shed 3 bases, with 9 bases lying between them. The germline V gene encodes CDR1 SQVTM and CDR2 ANQGSEA. CDR3 loop: CSVEGGSDYGYTF. CDR3 DNA sequence: TGCAGCGTTGAAGGTGGCAGTGACTATGGCTACACCTTC.

This clone was found a few times. This chain uses TRBV3-1 (or the pseudogene TRBV3-2) with TRBJ2-2, with a possible D match to TRBD2 (5 bases). The length of the CDR3 is 14 residues. CDR1 is LGHDT, CDR2 YNNKEL, per germline (reference sequence). With 6 bases removed from V and 0 bases from J, the gap between germline ends came to 8 bases. CDR3 in amino acids: CASSPGANTGELFF. CDR3 DNA sequence: TGTGCCAGCAGTCCCGGGGCGAACACCGGGGAGCTGTTTTTT.

The chain has TRBV19 and TRBJ1-1, with D possibly being TRBD1 (6 bases). This CDR3 is built from 15 residues. CDR1 LNHDA and CDR2 SQIVND come from the germline V gene (reference sequence). V lost 5 bases and J 3 bases, leaving 16 bases between the germline ends. The CDR3 here is CASSSWTAQYTEAFF. The DNA for the CDR3 is TGTGCCAGTAGTTCCTGGACAGCCCAGTACACTGAAGCTTTCTTT.

The CDR3 is CASGRGGPSSYNEQFF. CDR3 DNA: TGTGCTAGTGGCCGGGGGGGGCCAAGCTCCTACAATGAGCAGTTCTTC. This chain links TRBV12-5 with TRBJ2-1; 8 bases are shared with TRBD2. J gave up 0 bases and V 6 bases, and 7 bases lay outside the gene matches. Germline values: CDR1 LGHNT, CDR2 FRNRAP. The CDR3 runs to 16 residues. Looking up the rest from reference TRBV12-5 and TRBJ2-1 gives the full variable domain: DARVTQTPRHKVTEMGQEVTMRCQPILGHNTVFWYRQTMMQGLELLAYFRNRAPLDDSGMPKDRFSAEMPDATLATLKIQPSEPRDSAVYFCASGRGGPSSYNEQFFGPGTRLTVL.

This clone was observed a single time. J is TRBJ1-6 and V is TRBV30; possibly TRBD1 for D (5 bases). This CDR3 contains 14 residues. V was clipped by 2 bases and J by 17 bases, with 22 bases between them. From germline, CDR1 is GTSNPN and CDR2 SVGIG (reference sequence). CDR3 amino acids: CAWSLITRPTEVHF. CDR3 sequence (DNA): TGTGCCTGGAGTCTCATCACACGCCCGACAGAAGTCCACTTT.

V usage is TRBV6-1 and J usage is TRBJ1-2; D may be TRBD1 (5 bases). This CDR3 is 17 amino acids long. V lost 8 bases, J lost 1 base, and 23 bases lay in between. Germline CDR1 reads MNHNS; CDR2 reads SASEGT. The CDR3 reads CASGASFYRRDNYGYTF. The DNA for the CDR3 is TGTGCCAGCGGTGCCTCCTTTTACAGGAGAGATAACTATGGCTACACCTTC.

The chain recombines TRBV15 with TRBJ1-5, with 8 positions matching TRBD1. This CDR3 is 13 amino acids long. Germline lookup yields CDR1 LNHNV and CDR2 YYDKDF (reference sequence). The trim removed 9 bases at V and 3 bases at J, leaving 4 bases unmatched. The CDR3 loop is CATSGGPNQPQHF. The CDR3 DNA follows: TGTGCCACTTCAGGGGGCCCCAATCAGCCCCAGCATTTT.

This rearrangement joins TRBV6-4 to TRBJ1-3; D is ambiguous. Trimming shortened V by 4 bases and J by 6 bases, and 7 bases separated the two germline ends. Germline CDR1 MRHNA, CDR2 SNTAGT. This CDR3 has 12 residues. CDR3 sequence reads: CASSGSVNTIYF. The CDR3 DNA follows: TGTGCCAGCAGTGGATCAGTAAACACCATATATTTT.

CDR3 DNA sequence: TGTGCCTCTCAGGGGAGCAATCAGCCCCAGCATTTT. Residues: CASQGSNQPQHF. V gene TRBV10-3 combines with J gene TRBJ1-5; a weak D match, TRBD1 (6 bases). CDR1 ENHRY and CDR2 SYGVKD come from the germline V gene. V lost 11 bases and J 1 base, leaving 9 bases between the germline ends. CDR3 length: 12 amino acids.

Concerning this clone itself: Additional DNA sequences in this sample encode the identical CDR3. The chain is built from TRBV2 and TRBJ2-3, with TRBD2 as a possible D gene (6 bases). Trimming removed 4 bases at V and 3 bases at J, with 14 bases between. The CDR3 length is 15 residues. Germline assignment: CDR1 SNHLY and CDR2 FYNNEI. The DNA for the CDR3 is TGTGCCAGCAGTGTACTAGCTGGGGGGACAGATACGCAGTATTTT. Amino acid sequence: CASSVLAGGTDTQYF.

The V call is TRBV30, the J call TRBJ2-7; tentatively, D is TRBD2 (5 bases). The V gene lost 6 bases and the J gene lost 3 bases, with 15 bases spanning the gap. Looked up from germline, CDR1 is GTSNPN and CDR2 is SVGIG (reference sequence). The CDR3 consists of 13 residues. CDR3 DNA: TGTGCCTGTTACCGGGGTGGGATCTACGAGCAGTACTTC. This gives the protein CACYRGGIYEQYF.

The chain employs TRBV7-2 and TRBJ2-1; 7 nucleotides agree with TRBD1. This CDR3 region has 15 residues. Germline CDR1 and CDR2: SGHTA and FQGNSA. The V and J ends lost 0 bases and 2 bases, in that order; junction bases with no gene match: 1. CDR3 sequence: CASSLAGTAYNEQFF. The CDR3 nucleotides are TGTGCCAGCAGCTTAGCCGGGACAGCCTACAATGAGCAGTTCTTC.

The table lists this clone with a few counts. The chain carries TRBV5-1 and TRBJ2-1; tentative D call: TRBD2 (6 bases). Germline V gives CDR1 SGHRS, CDR2 YFSETQ. The CDR3 has 16 residues. V gave up 0 bases and J gave up 4 bases, with 14 bases separating them. The CDR3, as DNA: TGCGCCAGCAGCTTGGTAAAAGGGACTGGATACAATGAGCAGTTCTTC. It encodes CASSLVKGTGYNEQFF.

V usage is TRBV5-4 and J usage is TRBJ2-4; 9 positions match TRBD1. This CDR3 comprises 16 residues. Trimming cost V 0 bases and J 1 base; bases outside gene matches: 2. The germline gives CDR1 SGHNT, CDR2 YYREEE (reference sequence). As DNA, the CDR3 is TGTGCCAGCAGCTTGGGGGACAGGGCGGCCAAAAACATTCAGTACTTC. Residues: CASSLGDRAAKNIQYF.

This chain joins TRBV6-2 or TRBV6-3 and TRBJ2-7; 10 bases match TRBD2. The V and J ends lost 6 bases and 6 bases, in that order; junction bases with no gene match: 11. The CDR3 totals 15 residues. The germline CDR1 and CDR2 sequences are MNHEY and SVGEGT. For the CDR3, the DNA is TGTGCCAGCAGCCCCCCCCAGCGGGAGGGCCTCGAGCAGTACTTC. Protein: CASSPPQREGLEQYF.

This chain joins TRBV3-1 (or the pseudogene TRBV3-2) and TRBJ1-4, with 10 bases that match TRBD1. This CDR3 comprises 15 residues. V lost 3 bases, J lost 5 bases, and 3 bases stayed unmatched. CDR1 and CDR2 (germline): LGHDT, YNNKEL (reference sequence). The chain's CDR3 is CASSHWGQGNEKLFF. The CDR3 bases are TGTGCCAGCAGCCATTGGGGACAGGGGAATGAAAAACTGTTTTTT.

This rearrangement joins TRBV10-3 to TRBJ2-7, with D maybe TRBD2 (7 bases). Germline-derived CDR1 and CDR2 are ENHRY and SYGVKD. Between the trimmed V and J ends, which lost 3 bases and 3 bases, there was a span of 12 bases. This CDR3 has 14 amino acids. CDR3 region: CAISEGGELYEQYF. CDR3 coding DNA: TGTGCCATCAGTGAAGGGGGGGAACTCTACGAGCAGTACTTC.

V is TRBV3-1 (or the pseudogene TRBV3-2) and J is TRBJ1-2; D perhaps matches TRBD1 (5 bases). The CDR3 loop spans 11 amino acids. Germline V gene sequence: CDR1 LGHDT, CDR2 YNNKEL (reference sequence). CDR3 residues: CAGGRSYGYTF. CDR3 DNA sequence: TGTGCGGGGGGGAGAAGCTATGGCTACACCTTC.

The rearrangement uses TRBV5-1 and TRBJ1-2; D is uncertain. From germline, CDR1 is SGHRS and CDR2 YFSETQ. Trimming took 4 bases from V and 7 from J, leaving 11 bases between them. This CDR3 contains 12 residues. CDR3 nucleotides: TGCGCCAGCAGCCCCCAGGTTGGTGGCTACACCTTC. Encoded protein: CASSPQVGGYTF.

This chain links TRBV5-1 with TRBJ2-5, with D perhaps TRBD1 (6 bases). The germline V gene encodes CDR1 SGHRS and CDR2 YFSETQ. This CDR3 has 14 residues. V lost 5 bases and J lost 5, with 16 bases in between. The CDR3 sequence: CASRAEDSSETQYF. CDR3 in DNA: TGCGCCAGCAGGGCCGAGGACAGCAGTGAGACCCAGTACTTC. The full variable domain, with the rest looked up from reference TRBV5-1 and TRBJ2-5, is KAGVTQTPRYLIKTRGQQVTLSCSPISGHRSVSWYQQTPGQGLQFLFEYFSETQRNKGNFPGRFSGRQFSNSRSEMNVSTLELGDSALYLCASRAEDSSETQYFGPGTRLLVL.

The V call is TRBV5-5, the J call TRBJ2-7; 9 positions agree with TRBD2. CDR1 and CDR2 (germline): SGHKS, YYEKEE (reference sequence). V was clipped by 1 base and J by 3 bases; unmatched bases: 8. CDR3 size: 16 residues. The CDR3 nucleotides are TGTGCCAGCAGCTTGTTTACTAGCGGGCTCCTCTACGAGCAGTACTTC. Encoded protein: CASSLFTSGLLYEQYF.

This sequence joins TRBV4-1 and TRBJ2-5; 7 nucleotides line up with TRBD1. CDR1 is MGHRA and CDR2 is YSYEKL in the germline V gene. This CDR3 comprises 16 residues. V trimming: 4 bases; J trimming: 0 bases; junction bases outside the gene matches: 8. CDR3 sequence: CASSLGDRENQETQYF. The CDR3 DNA reads TGCGCCAGCAGCCTCGGCGACAGGGAAAACCAAGAGACCCAGTACTTC.